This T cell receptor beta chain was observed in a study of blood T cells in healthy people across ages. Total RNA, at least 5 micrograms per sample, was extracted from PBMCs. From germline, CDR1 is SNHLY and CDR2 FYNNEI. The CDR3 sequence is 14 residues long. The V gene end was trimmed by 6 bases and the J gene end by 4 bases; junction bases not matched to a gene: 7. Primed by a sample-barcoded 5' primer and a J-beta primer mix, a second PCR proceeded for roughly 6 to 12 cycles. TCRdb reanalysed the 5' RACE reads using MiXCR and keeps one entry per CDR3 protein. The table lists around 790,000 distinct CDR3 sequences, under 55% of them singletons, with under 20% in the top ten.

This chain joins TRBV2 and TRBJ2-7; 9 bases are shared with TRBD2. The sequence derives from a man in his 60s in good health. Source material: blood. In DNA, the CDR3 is TGTGCCAGCAGGGTTAGCGGGGGAACGTACGAGCAGTACTTC. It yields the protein CASRVSGGTYEQYF.